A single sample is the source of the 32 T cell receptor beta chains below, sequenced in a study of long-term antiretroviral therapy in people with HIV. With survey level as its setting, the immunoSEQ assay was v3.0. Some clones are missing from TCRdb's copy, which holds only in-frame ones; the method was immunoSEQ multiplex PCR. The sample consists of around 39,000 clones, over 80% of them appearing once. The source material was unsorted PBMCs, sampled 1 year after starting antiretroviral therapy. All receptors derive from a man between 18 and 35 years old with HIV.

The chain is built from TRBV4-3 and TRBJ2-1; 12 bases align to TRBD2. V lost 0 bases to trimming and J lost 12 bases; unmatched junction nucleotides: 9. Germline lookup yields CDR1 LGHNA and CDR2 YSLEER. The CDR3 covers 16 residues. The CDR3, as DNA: TGCGCCAGCAGCCAAGATAGAAGACTAGCGGGAGTGATGCAGTTCTTC. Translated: CASSQDRRLAGVMQFF.

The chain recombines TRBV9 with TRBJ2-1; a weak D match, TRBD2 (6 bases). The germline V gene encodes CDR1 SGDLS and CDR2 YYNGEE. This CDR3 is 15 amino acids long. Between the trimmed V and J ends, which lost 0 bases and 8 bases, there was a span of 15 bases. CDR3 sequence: CASSVGWGDGYEQFF. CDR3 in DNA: TGTGCCAGCAGCGTAGGTTGGGGGGACGGTTATGAGCAGTTCTTC.

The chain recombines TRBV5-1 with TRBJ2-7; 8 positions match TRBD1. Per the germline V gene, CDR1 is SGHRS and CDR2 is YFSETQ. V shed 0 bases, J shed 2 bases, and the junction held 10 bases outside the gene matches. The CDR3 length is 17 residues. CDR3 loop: CASSLGQGTQKTYEQYF. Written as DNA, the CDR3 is TGCGCCAGCAGCTTGGGACAGGGGACACAAAAGACCTACGAGCAGTACTTC.

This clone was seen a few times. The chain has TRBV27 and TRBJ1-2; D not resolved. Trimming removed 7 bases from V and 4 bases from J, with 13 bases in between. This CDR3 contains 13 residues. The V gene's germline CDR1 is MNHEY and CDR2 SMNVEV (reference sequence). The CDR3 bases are TGTGCCAGCACGCCCTCGAGGTCCTATGGCTACACCTTC. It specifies CASTPSRSYGYTF.

CDR3 amino acids: CASSQNSLGMTEAFF. The DNA for the CDR3 is TGCGCCAGCAGCCAAAACTCGTTGGGTATGACTGAAGCTTTCTTT. This rearrangement joins TRBV4-1 to TRBJ1-1, with D unclear. V lost 2 bases, J lost 5 bases, and 15 bases lay in between. CDR1 MGHRA and CDR2 YSYEKL come from the germline V gene. There are 15 residues in the CDR3.

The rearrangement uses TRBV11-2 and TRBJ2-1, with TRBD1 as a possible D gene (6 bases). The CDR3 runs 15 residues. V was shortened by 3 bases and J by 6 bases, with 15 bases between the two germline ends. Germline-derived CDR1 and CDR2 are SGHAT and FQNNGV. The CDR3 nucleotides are TGTGCCAGCAGCTTTTGGCAGGGGACGGTCAATGAGCAGTTCTTC. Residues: CASSFWQGTVNEQFF.

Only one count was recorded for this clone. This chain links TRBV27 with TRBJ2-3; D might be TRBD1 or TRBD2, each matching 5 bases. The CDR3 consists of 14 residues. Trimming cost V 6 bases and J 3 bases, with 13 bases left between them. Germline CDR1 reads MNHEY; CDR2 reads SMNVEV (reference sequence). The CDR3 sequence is CASRGRWSTDTQYF. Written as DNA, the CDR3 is TGTGCCAGCAGGGGACGGTGGTCGACAGATACGCAGTATTTT.

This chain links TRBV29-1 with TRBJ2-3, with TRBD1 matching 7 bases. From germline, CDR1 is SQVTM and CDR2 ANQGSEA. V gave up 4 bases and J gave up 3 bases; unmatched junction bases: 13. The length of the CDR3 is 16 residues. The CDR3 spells CSVGGRETGATDTQYF. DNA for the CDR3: TGCAGCGTTGGAGGACGGGAAACAGGGGCGACAGATACGCAGTATTTT.

This CDR3 is CASRIDSEAFF. The CDR3 bases are TGTGCCAGCAGGATAGACAGTGAAGCTTTCTTT. This rearrangement joins TRBV6-6 to TRBJ1-1; possible D gene TRBD1, 5 bases. The CDR3 is 11 residues long. V lost 6 bases to trimming and J lost 7 bases, with 9 bases between them. Germline V lookup: CDR1 MNHNY, CDR2 SVGAGI (reference sequence).

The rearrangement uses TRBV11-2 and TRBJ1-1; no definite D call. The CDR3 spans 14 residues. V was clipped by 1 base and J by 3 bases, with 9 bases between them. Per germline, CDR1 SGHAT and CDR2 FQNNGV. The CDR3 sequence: CASSLAGGYTEAFF. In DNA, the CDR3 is TGTGCCAGCAGCTTAGCTGGCGGATACACTGAAGCTTTCTTT.

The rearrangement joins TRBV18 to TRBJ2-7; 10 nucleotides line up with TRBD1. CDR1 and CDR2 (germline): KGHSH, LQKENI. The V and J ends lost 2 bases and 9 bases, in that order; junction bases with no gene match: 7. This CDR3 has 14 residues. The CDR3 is CASSPRDRGEVQYF. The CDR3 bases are TGTGCCAGCTCACCAAGGGACAGGGGAGAGGTGCAGTACTTC.

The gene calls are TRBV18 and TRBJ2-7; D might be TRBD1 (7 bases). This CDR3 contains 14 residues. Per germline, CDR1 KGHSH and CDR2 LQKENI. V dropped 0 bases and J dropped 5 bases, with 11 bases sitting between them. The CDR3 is CASSPPTGRHEQYF. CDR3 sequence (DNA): TGTGCCAGCTCACCACCGACAGGGAGGCACGAGCAGTACTTC.

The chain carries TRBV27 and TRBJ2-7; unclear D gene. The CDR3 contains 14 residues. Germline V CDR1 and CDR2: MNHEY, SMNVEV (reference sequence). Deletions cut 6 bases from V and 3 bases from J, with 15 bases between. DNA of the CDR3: TGTGCCAGCAGGTCCACCCCCCTTCACTACGAGCAGTACTTC. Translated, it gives CASRSTPLHYEQYF.

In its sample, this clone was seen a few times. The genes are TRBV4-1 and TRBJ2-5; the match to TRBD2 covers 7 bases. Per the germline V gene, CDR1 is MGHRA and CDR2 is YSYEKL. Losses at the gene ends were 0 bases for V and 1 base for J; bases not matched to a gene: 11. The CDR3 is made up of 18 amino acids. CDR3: CASSQDGGGRLAQETQYF. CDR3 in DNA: TGCGCCAGCAGCCAAGACGGGGGTGGCCGACTAGCCCAAGAGACCCAGTACTTC.

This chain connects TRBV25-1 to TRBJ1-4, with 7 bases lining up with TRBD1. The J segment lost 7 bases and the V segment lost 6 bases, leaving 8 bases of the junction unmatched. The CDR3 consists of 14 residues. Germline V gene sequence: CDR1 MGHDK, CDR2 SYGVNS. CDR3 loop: CASSQDREIEKLFF. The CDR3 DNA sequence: TGTGCCAGCAGCCAAGACAGGGAGATTGAAAAACTGTTTTTT.

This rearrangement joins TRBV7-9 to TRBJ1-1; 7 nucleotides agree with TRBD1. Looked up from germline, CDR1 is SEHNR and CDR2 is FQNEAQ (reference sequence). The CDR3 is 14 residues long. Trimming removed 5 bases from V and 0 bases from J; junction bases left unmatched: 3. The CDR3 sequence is CASSEGQLNTEAFF. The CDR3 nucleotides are TGTGCCAGCAGCGAGGGACAGTTGAACACTGAAGCTTTCTTT.

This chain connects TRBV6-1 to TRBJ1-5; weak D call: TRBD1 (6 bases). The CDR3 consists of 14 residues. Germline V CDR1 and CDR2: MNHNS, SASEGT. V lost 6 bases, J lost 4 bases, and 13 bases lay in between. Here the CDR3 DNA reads TGTGCCAGCAGACCGGACAGTAAAAATCAGCCCCAGCATTTT. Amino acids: CASRPDSKNQPQHF.

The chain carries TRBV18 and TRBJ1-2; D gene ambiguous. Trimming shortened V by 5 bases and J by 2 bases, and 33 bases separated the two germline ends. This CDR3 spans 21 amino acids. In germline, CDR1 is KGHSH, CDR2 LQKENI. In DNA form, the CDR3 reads TGTGCCAGCTCATCGGACGGTAATCCCGTGGGAGGTGTACCCTCGAACTATGGCTACACCTTC. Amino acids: CASSSDGNPVGGVPSNYGYTF.

CDR3 region: CASSLPTGFHEQFF. The CDR3 coding sequence is TGTGCCAGCAGTTTGCCAACAGGGTTCCATGAGCAGTTCTTC. The chain joins TRBV27 to TRBJ2-1, with D possibly TRBD1 on 6 matching bases. CDR1 and CDR2 from the germline V gene are MNHEY and SMNVEV (reference sequence). V was shortened by 3 bases and J by 8 bases, with 14 bases between the two germline ends. The CDR3 covers 14 residues.

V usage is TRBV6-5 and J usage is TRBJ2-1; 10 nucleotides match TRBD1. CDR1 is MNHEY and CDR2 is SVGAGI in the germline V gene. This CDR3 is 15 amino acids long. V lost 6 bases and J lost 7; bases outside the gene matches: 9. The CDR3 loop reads CASSRGDRGLNEQFF. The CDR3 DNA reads TGTGCCAGCAGCAGGGGGGACAGGGGCTTGAATGAGCAGTTCTTC.

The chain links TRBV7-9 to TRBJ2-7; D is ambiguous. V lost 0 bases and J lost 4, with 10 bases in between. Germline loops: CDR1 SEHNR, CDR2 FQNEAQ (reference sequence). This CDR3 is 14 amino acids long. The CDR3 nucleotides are TGTGCCAGCAGCTTAGCGGAAATTGCTTACGAGCAGTACTTC. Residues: CASSLAEIAYEQYF.

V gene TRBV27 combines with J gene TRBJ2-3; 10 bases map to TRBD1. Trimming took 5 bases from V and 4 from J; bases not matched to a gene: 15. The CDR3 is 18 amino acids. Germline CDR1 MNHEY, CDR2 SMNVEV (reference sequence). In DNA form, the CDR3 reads TGTGCCAGCAGTCCTTATACCGGGACAGGGGAATTTGCAGATACGCAGTATTTT. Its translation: CASSPYTGTGEFADTQYF.

The CDR3, as DNA: TGTGCCAGCAGCCGACCCGGGAATCCTTCGGGGACAGATACGCAGTATTTT. It yields the protein CASSRPGNPSGTDTQYF. The chain employs TRBV11-2 and TRBJ2-3; the D gene is possibly TRBD2 (5 bases). CDR1 is SGHAT, CDR2 FQNNGV, per germline. Between the trimmed V and J ends, which lost 5 bases and 3 bases, there was a span of 21 bases. CDR3 length: 17 amino acids.

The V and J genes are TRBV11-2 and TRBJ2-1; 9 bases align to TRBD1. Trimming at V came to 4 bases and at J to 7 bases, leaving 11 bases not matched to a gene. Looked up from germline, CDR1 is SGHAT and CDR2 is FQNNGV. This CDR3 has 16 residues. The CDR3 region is CASSSLRDRAMNEQFF. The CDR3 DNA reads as TGTGCCAGCAGCTCGCTCCGGGACAGGGCTATGAATGAGCAGTTCTTC.

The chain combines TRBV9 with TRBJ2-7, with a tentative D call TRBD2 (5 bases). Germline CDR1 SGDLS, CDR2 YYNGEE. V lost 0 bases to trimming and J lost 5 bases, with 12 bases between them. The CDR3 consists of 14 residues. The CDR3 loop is CASSVGGRENEQYF. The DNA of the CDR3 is TGTGCCAGCAGCGTAGGTGGGAGAGAGAACGAGCAGTACTTC.

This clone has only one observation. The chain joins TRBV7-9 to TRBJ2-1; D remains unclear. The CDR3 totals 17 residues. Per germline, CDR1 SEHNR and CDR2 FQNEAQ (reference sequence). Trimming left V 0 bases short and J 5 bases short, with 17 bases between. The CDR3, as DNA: TGTGCCAGCAGCTTAGCGCGAGGTCCAAACGCCGACAATGAGCAGTTCTTC. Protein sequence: CASSLARGPNADNEQFF.

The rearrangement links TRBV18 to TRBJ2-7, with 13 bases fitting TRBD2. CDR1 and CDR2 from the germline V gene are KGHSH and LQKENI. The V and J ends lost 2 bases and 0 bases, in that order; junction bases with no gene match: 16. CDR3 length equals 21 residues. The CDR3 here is CASSPSPGTSGMRLSSYEQYF. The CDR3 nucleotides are TGTGCCAGCTCACCATCACCCGGGACTAGCGGGATGAGATTGAGCTCCTACGAGCAGTACTTC.

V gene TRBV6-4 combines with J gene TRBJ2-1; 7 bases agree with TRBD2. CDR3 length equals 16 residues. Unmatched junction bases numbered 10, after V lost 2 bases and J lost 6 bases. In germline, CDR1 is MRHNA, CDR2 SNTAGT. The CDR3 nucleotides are TGTGCCAGCAGTGACGGGGCGGGAGTTACTGGCAATGAGCAGTTCTTC. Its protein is CASSDGAGVTGNEQFF.

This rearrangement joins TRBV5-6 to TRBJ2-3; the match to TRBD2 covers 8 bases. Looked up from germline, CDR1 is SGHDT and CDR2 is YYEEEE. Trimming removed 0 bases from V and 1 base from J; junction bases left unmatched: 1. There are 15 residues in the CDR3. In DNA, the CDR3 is TGTGCCAGCAGCTTGGTAGCGGGGCGCACAGATACGCAGTATTTT. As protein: CASSLVAGRTDTQYF. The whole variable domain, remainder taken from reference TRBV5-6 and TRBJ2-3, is DAGVTQSPTHLIKTRGQQVTLRCSPKSGHDTVSWYQQALGQGPQFIFQYYEEEERQRGNFPDRFSGHQFPNYSSELNVNALLLGDSALYLCASSLVAGRTDTQYFGPGTRLTVL.

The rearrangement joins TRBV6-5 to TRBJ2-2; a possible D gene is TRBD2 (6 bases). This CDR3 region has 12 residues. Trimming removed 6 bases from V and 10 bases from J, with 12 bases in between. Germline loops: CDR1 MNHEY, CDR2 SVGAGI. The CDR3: CASSRGGKELFF. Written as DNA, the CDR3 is TGTGCCAGCAGCCGTGGGGGGAAGGAGCTGTTTTTT.

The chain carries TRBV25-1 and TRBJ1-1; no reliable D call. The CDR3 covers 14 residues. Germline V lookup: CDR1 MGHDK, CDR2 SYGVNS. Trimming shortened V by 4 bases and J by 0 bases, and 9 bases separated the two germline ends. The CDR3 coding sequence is TGTGCCAGCAGTGTCGCATCCATGAACACTGAAGCTTTCTTT. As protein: CASSVASMNTEAFF. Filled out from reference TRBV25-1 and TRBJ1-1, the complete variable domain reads EADIYQTPRYLVIGTGKKITLECSQTMGHDKMYWYQQDPGMELHLIHYSYGVNSTEKGDLSSESTVSRIRTEHFPLTLESARPSHTSQYLCASSVASMNTEAFFGQGTRLTVV.

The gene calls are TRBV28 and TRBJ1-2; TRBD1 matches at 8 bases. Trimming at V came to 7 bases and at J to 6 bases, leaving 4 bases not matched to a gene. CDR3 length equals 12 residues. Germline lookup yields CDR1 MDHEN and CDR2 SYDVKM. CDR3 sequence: CASTPDRDGYTF. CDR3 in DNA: TGTGCCAGCACCCCGGACAGGGATGGCTACACCTTC.